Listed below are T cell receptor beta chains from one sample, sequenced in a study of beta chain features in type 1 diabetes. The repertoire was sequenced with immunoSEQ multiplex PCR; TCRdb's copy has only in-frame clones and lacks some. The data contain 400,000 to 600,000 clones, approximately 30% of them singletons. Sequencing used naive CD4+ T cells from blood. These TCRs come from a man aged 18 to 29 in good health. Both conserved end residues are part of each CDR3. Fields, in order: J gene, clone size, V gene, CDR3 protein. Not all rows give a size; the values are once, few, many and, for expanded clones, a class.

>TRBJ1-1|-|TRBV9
CASSVAGRNTEAFF
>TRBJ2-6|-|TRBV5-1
CASSGRAGANVLTF
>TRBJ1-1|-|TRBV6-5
CASSRGESYTEAFF
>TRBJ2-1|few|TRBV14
CASSQDPGGDNEQFF
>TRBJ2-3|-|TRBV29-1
CSVEWGTTQYF
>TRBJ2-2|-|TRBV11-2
CASSLRGASTGELFF
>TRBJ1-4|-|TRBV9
CASSPGQAPNTNEKLFF
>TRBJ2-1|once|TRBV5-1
CASSLGGRTQNEQFF
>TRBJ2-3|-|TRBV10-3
CAIRAGSSGADTQYF
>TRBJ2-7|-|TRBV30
CAWSPGTTYEQYF
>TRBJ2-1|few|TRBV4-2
CASSPEGGSAYNEQFF
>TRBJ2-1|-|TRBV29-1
CSAKGLAGASSYNEQFF
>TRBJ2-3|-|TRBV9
CASSRGLAGLHITDTQYF
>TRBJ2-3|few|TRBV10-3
CAISEGDWTDTQYF
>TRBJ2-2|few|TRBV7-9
CASSYREGSNTGELFF
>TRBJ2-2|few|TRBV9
CASSVEWRSDGELFF
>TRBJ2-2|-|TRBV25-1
CASSEYGGATNTGELFF
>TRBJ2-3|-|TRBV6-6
CASSYSGDGNTDTQYF
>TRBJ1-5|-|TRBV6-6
CASSFDSYSNQPQHF
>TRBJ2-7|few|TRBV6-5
CASSPTGKDYEQYF
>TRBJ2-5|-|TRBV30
CAGRDTSGGTQYF
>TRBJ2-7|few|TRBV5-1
CASSLNSYEQYF
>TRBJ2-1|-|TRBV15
CATSPGQGGSYNEQFF
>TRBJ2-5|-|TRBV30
CAWGDRDRGKKTQYF
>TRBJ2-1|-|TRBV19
CASSTTGGIYNEQFF
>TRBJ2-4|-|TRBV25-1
CASSARGRKNIQYF
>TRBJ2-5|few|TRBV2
CASRPGTGVKETQYF
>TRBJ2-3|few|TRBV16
CASSQSEKGGTDTQYF
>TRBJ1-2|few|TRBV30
CAWSPLVGGGGYTF
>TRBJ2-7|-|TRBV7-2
CASSLSWSSYEQYF
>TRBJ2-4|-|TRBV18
CASSPLAGNQAKNIQYF
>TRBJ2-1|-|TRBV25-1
CASSRDRGQGNEQFF
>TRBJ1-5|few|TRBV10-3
CAIGTGDNQPQHF
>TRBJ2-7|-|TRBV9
CASSIMGGTEQYF
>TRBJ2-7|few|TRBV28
CASSLPEVTNYEQYF
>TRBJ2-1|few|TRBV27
CASSRPGSSYNEQFF
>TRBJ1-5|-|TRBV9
CASSQGGSNQPQHF
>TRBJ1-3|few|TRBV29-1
CSVELGDSGNTIYF
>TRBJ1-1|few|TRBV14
CASSGQQGSEAFF
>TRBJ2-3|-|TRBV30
CAWSQTATTDTQYF
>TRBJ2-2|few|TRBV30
CAGPTSGNTGELFF
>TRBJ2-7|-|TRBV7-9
CASSLSGISYEQYF
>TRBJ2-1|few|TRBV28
CASSFWEGRNEQFF
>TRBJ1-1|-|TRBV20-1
CSALHGAEAFF
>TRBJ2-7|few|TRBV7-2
CASSPRRQGGQYF
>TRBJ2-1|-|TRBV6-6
CASSAGISYNEQFF
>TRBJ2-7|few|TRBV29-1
CSVQELLNEQYF
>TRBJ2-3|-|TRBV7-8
CASNEPGLSTDTQYF
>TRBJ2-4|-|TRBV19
CASSPAGLAKNIQYF
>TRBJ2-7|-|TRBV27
CASSFLYVEQYF
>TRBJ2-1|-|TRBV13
CASSFGHEQFF
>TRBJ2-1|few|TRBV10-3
CAISESNSNEQFF
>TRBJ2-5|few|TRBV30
CAWDRGQETQYF
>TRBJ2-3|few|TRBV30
CAWSKGGTSTDTQYF
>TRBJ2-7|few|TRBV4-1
CASSPGLFSYEQYF
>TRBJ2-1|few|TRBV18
CASSKESSYNEQFF
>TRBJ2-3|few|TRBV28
CARGQNRGTDTQYF
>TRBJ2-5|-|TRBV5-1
CASSLRQVSQETQYF
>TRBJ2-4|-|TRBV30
CAWSVNVNIQYF